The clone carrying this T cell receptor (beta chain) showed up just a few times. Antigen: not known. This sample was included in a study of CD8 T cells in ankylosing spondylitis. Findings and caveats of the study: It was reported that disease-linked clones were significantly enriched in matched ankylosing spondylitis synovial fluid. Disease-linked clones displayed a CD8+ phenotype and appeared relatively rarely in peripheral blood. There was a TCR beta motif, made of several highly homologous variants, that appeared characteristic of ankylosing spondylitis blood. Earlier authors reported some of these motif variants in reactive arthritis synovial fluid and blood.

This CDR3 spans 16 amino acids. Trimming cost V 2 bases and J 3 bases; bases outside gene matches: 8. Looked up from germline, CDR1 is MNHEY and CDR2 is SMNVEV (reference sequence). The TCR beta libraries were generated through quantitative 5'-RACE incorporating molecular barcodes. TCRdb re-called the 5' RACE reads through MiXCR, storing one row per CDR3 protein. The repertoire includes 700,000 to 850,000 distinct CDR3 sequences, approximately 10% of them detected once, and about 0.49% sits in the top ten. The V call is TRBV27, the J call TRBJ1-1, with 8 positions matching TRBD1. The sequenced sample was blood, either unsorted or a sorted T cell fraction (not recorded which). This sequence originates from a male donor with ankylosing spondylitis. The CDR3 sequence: CASSLRPGQDYTEAFF. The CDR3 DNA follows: TGTGCCAGCAGTTTACGCCCGGGACAGGATTACACTGAAGCTTTCTTT.